The 27 T cell receptor beta chains below come from one sample, sequenced in a study of neoadjuvant anti-PD-1 for oral cavity cancer. Profiling relied on immunoSEQ multiplex PCR, and the TCRdb table lists in-frame clones only, not all of them. The table includes about 14,000 clones, 65% to 85% detected once. Time point meaning: after neoadjuvant nivolumab, at surgical resection. The specimen comprised PBMCs, sampled after nivolumab (anti-PD-1) treatment. These receptors were collected from a person between 40 and 85 years old with oral cavity squamous cell carcinoma.

This chain links TRBV6-5 with TRBJ2-2; maybe TRBD2 (5 bases). CDR1 and CDR2 (germline): MNHEY, SVGAGI. Trimming cost V 2 bases and J 6 bases, with 13 bases left between them. The CDR3 totals 15 residues. The CDR3 sequence is CASSYATPGSGELFF. The CDR3 DNA follows: TGTGCCAGCAGTTACGCAACCCCGGGGTCCGGGGAGCTGTTTTTT.

The V gene is TRBV5-4, the J gene TRBJ2-7; 8 bases map to TRBD2. Germline V lookup: CDR1 SGHNT, CDR2 YYREEE (reference sequence). This CDR3 comprises 16 residues. After removal of 1 base from V and 7 bases from J, the junction contained 13 bases not matched to a gene. The CDR3 coding sequence is TGTGCCAGCAGCTTGAGTCCTCCGGGAGGGCCGGGAGAGCAGTACTTC. Translated, it gives CASSLSPPGGPGEQYF.

The V and J genes are TRBV6-5 and TRBJ1-1; D is unresolved. CDR3 size: 15 residues. V lost 0 bases and J 0 bases, leaving 8 bases between the germline ends. Germline V gives CDR1 MNHEY, CDR2 SVGAGI. The DNA for the CDR3 is TGTGCCAGCAGTTACTCGACCAGCGTGAACACTGAAGCTTTCTTT. This encodes CASSYSTSVNTEAFF.

This clone was detected a few times. The chain employs TRBV5-1 and TRBJ2-7; 9 positions match TRBD1. V was clipped by 4 bases and J by 2 bases; unmatched bases: 7. The CDR3 is 15 amino acids. In germline, CDR1 is SGHRS, CDR2 YFSETQ. The CDR3 DNA is TGCGCCAGCAGCCCTACAGGGGGCTCTACCTACGAGCAGTACTTC. Amino acid sequence: CASSPTGGSTYEQYF.

The chain is built from TRBV25-1 and TRBJ2-7, with D possibly TRBD2 on 5 matching bases. The CDR3 is made up of 15 amino acids. V was pared by 5 bases and J by 0 bases, with 14 bases between. Germline loops: CDR1 MGHDK, CDR2 SYGVNS. The CDR3 bases are TGTGCCAGCAGTAGCGCTAACCGGGGCTCCTACGAGCAGTACTTC. It codes for CASSSANRGSYEQYF.

J is TRBJ2-7 and V is TRBV15; 7 nucleotides agree with TRBD1. J gave up 1 base and V 3 bases, and 3 bases lay outside the gene matches. CDR3 length equals 14 residues. From germline, CDR1 is LNHNV and CDR2 YYDKDF (reference sequence). CDR3 coding DNA: TGTGCCACCAGCAGCTGGGACAGTTCCTACGAGCAGTACTTC. Translation: CATSSWDSSYEQYF.

This clone was seen a handful of times. The rearrangement uses TRBV5-4 and TRBJ1-2; D is unresolved. The germline CDR1 and CDR2 sequences are SGHNT and YYREEE (reference sequence). CDR3 size: 12 residues. Trimming pared 0 bases from V and 7 bases from J, leaving 7 bases between. CDR3 region: CASSLEGGGYTF. CDR3 coding DNA: TGTGCCAGCAGCTTGGAAGGTGGTGGCTACACCTTC.

CDR3 bases: TGTGCCAGCAGCTATGAGGGCAGGGGTAATCAGCCCCAGCATTTT. Translation: CASSYEGRGNQPQHF. The chain uses TRBV11-2 and TRBJ1-5; D perhaps matches TRBD1 (6 bases). Per the germline V gene, CDR1 is SGHAT and CDR2 is FQNNGV. V was pared by 4 bases and J by 4 bases, with 14 bases between. The CDR3 is made up of 15 amino acids.

The chain has TRBV5-4 and TRBJ1-1; the match to TRBD1 covers 8 bases. CDR1 SGHNT and CDR2 YYREEE come from the germline V gene (reference sequence). The length of the CDR3 is 14 residues. The V gene end was trimmed by 1 base and the J gene end by 4 bases; junction bases not matched to a gene: 3. For the CDR3, the DNA is TGTGCCAGCAGCTTGCAGGGGGCGAGCACTGAAGCTTTCTTT. It is translated as CASSLQGASTEAFF.

This chain joins TRBV28 and TRBJ2-2; 11 nucleotides align to TRBD1. The CDR3 is 16 amino acids. With V trimmed by 1 base and J by 5 bases, 3 bases remained unmatched. The germline V gene has CDR1 MDHEN and CDR2 SYDVKM. CDR3 protein: CASSLSGQGGTGELFF. In nucleotides, the CDR3 is TGTGCCAGCAGTTTATCGGGACAGGGGGGAACCGGGGAGCTGTTTTTT.

The rearrangement links TRBV6-4 to TRBJ1-2; TRBD1 is a possible D gene (5 bases). CDR3 length: 12 residues. With 1 base removed from V and 8 bases from J, the gap between germline ends came to 8 bases. Germline V lookup: CDR1 MRHNA, CDR2 SNTAGT. As DNA, the CDR3 is TGTGCCAGCAGTGACTTCGCAGGGGGCTACACCTTC. This translates into CASSDFAGGYTF.

In this sample, this clone turned up once. This chain links TRBV6-5 with TRBJ1-2, with D hard to call. Germline V gene sequence: CDR1 MNHEY, CDR2 SVGAGI. The CDR3 has 14 amino acids. Between the trimmed V and J ends, which lost 7 bases and 5 bases, there was a span of 17 bases. The CDR3 coding sequence is TGTGCCAGCACCTTAAGTGTGGGAGATTATGGCTACACCTTC. This encodes CASTLSVGDYGYTF.

The CDR3: CASSLGLANTDTQYF. Written as DNA, the CDR3 is TGTGCCAGCAGCCTGGGACTAGCTAACACAGATACGCAGTATTTT. The chain links TRBV14 to TRBJ2-3; TRBD2 aligns across 9 bases. The J segment lost 2 bases and the V segment lost 4 bases, leaving 4 bases of the junction unmatched. Germline assignment: CDR1 SGHDN and CDR2 FVKESK. The CDR3 is 15 amino acids.

This clone has only one observation. The chain employs TRBV10-2 and TRBJ1-5; D perhaps matches TRBD1 (6 bases). V lost 6 bases, J lost 1 base, and 13 bases lay in between. CDR1 and CDR2 from the germline V gene are WSHSY and SAAADI. The CDR3 loop spans 15 amino acids. CDR3 protein: CASSLQGLSNQPQHF. DNA for the CDR3: TGCGCCAGCAGCCTACAGGGACTAAGCAATCAGCCCCAGCATTTT.

The chain joins TRBV11-2 to TRBJ1-1, with D maybe TRBD1 (5 bases). CDR3 length: 12 amino acids. V gave up 1 base and J gave up 8 bases, with 8 bases separating them. The germline CDR1 and CDR2 sequences are SGHAT and FQNNGV. Here the CDR3 reads CASSLAGTEAFF. CDR3 DNA: TGTGCCAGCAGCTTAGCCGGGACCGAAGCTTTCTTT.

The rearrangement uses TRBV29-1 and TRBJ2-1; 13 nucleotides match TRBD2. V trimming: 1 base; J trimming: 10 bases; junction bases outside the gene matches: 7. The germline gives CDR1 SQVTM, CDR2 ANQGSEA. CDR3 length equals 15 residues. The CDR3 DNA follows: TGCAGCGTTGAAGGGACTAGCGGGAGATGGTTGGAGCAGTTCTTC. Translated, it gives CSVEGTSGRWLEQFF.

The sample holds one count of this clone. The chain recombines TRBV5-4 with TRBJ2-5, with 7 bases fitting TRBD1. This CDR3 region has 15 residues. Looked up from germline, CDR1 is SGHNT and CDR2 is YYREEE (reference sequence). The V gene end was trimmed by 4 bases and the J gene end by 2 bases; junction bases not matched to a gene: 8. Written as DNA, the CDR3 is TGTGCCAGCAGCCACCGGGACAGACTACAAGAGACCCAGTACTTC. It is translated as CASSHRDRLQETQYF.

The chain is built from TRBV6-1 and TRBJ1-5; D unresolved. Germline loops: CDR1 MNHNS, CDR2 SASEGT. This CDR3 spans 14 amino acids. V lost 10 bases to trimming and J lost 0 bases, with 13 bases between them. As DNA, the CDR3 is TGTGCCATACACAGTCCTTATAGCAATCAGCCCCAGCATTTT. Its translation is CAIHSPYSNQPQHF.

The chain employs TRBV19 and TRBJ2-1; 7 nucleotides agree with TRBD1. This CDR3 comprises 17 residues. Germline lookup yields CDR1 LNHDA and CDR2 SQIVND (reference sequence). After removal of 8 bases from V and 5 bases from J, the junction contained 18 bases not matched to a gene. CDR3 in DNA: TGTGCCAGTCACAGCGGACCCCCGACAGGGCCTGACAATGAGCAGTTCTTC. It is translated as CASHSGPPTGPDNEQFF.

With regard to this clone: The same CDR3 can be traced to other DNA sequences in this sample. The rearrangement joins TRBV11-2 to TRBJ2-7; no definite D call. The germline V gene has CDR1 SGHAT and CDR2 FQNNGV. Deletions cut 0 bases from V and 2 bases from J, with 5 bases between. The CDR3 has 13 amino acids. CDR3 bases: TGTGCCAGCAGCTTAGATCCCCCCTACGAGCAGTACTTC. Its protein product is CASSLDPPYEQYF.

The chain couples TRBV19 to TRBJ2-7, with D hard to call. The germline CDR1 and CDR2 sequences are LNHDA and SQIVND (reference sequence). The CDR3 contains 14 residues. V was trimmed by 3 bases and J by 0 bases, leaving 9 bases between them. The chain's CDR3 is CASSMVGDSYEQYF. The CDR3 DNA sequence: TGTGCCAGTAGTATGGTCGGAGACTCCTACGAGCAGTACTTC.

The rearrangement joins TRBV4-1 to TRBJ2-1; D ambiguous. The V gene lost 1 base and the J gene lost 12 bases, with 10 bases spanning the gap. Germline V gives CDR1 MGHRA, CDR2 YSYEKL. This CDR3 comprises 12 residues. DNA for the CDR3: TGCGCCAGCAGCCAAGGGGGATATGGGCAGTTCTTC. It specifies CASSQGGYGQFF.

This chain joins TRBV28 and TRBJ2-1, with D possibly being TRBD2 (6 bases). Germline CDR1 MDHEN, CDR2 SYDVKM. Trimming removed 6 bases at V and 14 bases at J, with 17 bases between. The CDR3 has 12 residues. CDR3 in DNA: TGTGCCAGCAGCCAGAACCCGGGACTTAAGTTCTTC. It codes for CASSQNPGLKFF.

The chain recombines TRBV29-1 with TRBJ2-3, with 11 positions matching TRBD2. Losses at the gene ends were 2 bases for V and 3 bases for J; bases not matched to a gene: 13. The germline CDR1 and CDR2 sequences are SQVTM and ANQGSEA. The length of the CDR3 is 18 residues. This CDR3 is CSVEWSLSLAGATDTQYF. In nucleotides, the CDR3 is TGCAGCGTTGAATGGTCGCTTTCACTAGCGGGAGCGACAGATACGCAGTATTTT.

The V call is TRBV6-5, the J call TRBJ2-1; tentatively, D is TRBD2 (5 bases). Germline CDR1 and CDR2: MNHEY and SVGAGI. The CDR3 contains 15 residues. With 2 bases removed from V and 2 bases from J, the gap between germline ends came to 10 bases. This CDR3 reads CASSYERAPYNEQFF. The CDR3 DNA reads TGTGCCAGCAGTTACGAGAGGGCCCCCTACAATGAGCAGTTCTTC.

This clone was detected a few times. The CDR3 DNA reads as TGCGCCAGCAGTGAGGGACTAGCGGGAGGGCCCTACGAGCAGTACTTC. Amino acids: CASSEGLAGGPYEQYF. The chain carries TRBV10-2 and TRBJ2-7; 15 bases map to TRBD2. The V gene's germline CDR1 is WSHSY and CDR2 SAAADI. V lost 2 bases to trimming and J lost 2 bases; unmatched junction nucleotides: 1. This CDR3 contains 16 residues.

The chain uses TRBV6-5 and TRBJ1-2; maybe TRBD1 (5 bases). The V and J ends lost 6 bases and 8 bases respectively, with 19 bases between them. CDR3 length equals 14 residues. Germline V gives CDR1 MNHEY, CDR2 SVGAGI. The CDR3 coding sequence is TGTGCCAGCAGCTCCGGGACGGACTTCTCCGGCTACACCTTC. Encoded protein: CASSSGTDFSGYTF.